This T cell receptor beta chain is from a study of early T cells in non-severe SARS-CoV-2 infection. The CDR3 spans 14 residues. V was cut by 5 bases and J by 0 bases, with 11 bases left in between. Germline loops: CDR1 SGHTA, CDR2 FQGNSA. TCRdb re-analysed the 5' RACE reads in MiXCR, keeping a single row per CDR3 protein. The sample has roughly 80,000 distinct CDR3 sequences, around 6% seen once. Sequencing was carried out using whole blood. This receptor was obtained from an adult who was a healthcare worker with PCR-confirmed SARS-CoV-2 infection or an uninfected control (not recorded which). The V call is TRBV7-2, the J call TRBJ2-7, with no clear D. The CDR3 loop reads CASSPQTASYEQYF. Written as DNA, the CDR3 is TGTGCCAGCAGCCCCCAGACTGCCTCCTACGAGCAGTACTTC.